This TCR beta chain comes out of a study of cytomegalovirus exposure and HLA in healthy donors. 60 Vbeta and 13 Jbeta primers were used in PCR. Repertoires were generated with immunoSEQ multiplex PCR, while TCRdb's copy carries only in-frame clones and drops some. The sample holds about 180,000 clones, 76% seen once. The CDR3 has 15 residues. Germline V gives CDR1 MNHEY, CDR2 SMNVEV (reference sequence). V lost 8 bases and J lost 2; bases outside the gene matches: 9. The count of this clone is one. The gene calls are TRBV27 and TRBJ2-3; 8 nucleotides align to TRBD2. This TCR came from a man between 18 and 35 years old in good health and CMV-seronegative. Sequencing was carried out using PBMCs. CDR3 protein: CASSTGGELTDTQYF. CDR3 nucleotides: TGTGCCAGCTCAACCGGGGGGGAACTCACAGATACGCAGTATTTT.